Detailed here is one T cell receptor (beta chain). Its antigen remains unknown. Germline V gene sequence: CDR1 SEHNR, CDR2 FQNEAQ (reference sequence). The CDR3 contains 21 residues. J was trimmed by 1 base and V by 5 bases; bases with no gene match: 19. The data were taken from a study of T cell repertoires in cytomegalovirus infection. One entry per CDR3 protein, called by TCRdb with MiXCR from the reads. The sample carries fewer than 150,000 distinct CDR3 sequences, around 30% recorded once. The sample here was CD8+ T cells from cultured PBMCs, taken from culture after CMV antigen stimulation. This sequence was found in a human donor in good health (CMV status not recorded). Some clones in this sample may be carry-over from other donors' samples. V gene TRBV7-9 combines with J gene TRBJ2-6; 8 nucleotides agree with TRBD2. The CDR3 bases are TGTGCCAGCAGCGGAATTGCGGGGGGCGAAAAGACGATGTCTGGGGCCAACGTCCTGACTTTC. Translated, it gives CASSGIAGGEKTMSGANVLTF.